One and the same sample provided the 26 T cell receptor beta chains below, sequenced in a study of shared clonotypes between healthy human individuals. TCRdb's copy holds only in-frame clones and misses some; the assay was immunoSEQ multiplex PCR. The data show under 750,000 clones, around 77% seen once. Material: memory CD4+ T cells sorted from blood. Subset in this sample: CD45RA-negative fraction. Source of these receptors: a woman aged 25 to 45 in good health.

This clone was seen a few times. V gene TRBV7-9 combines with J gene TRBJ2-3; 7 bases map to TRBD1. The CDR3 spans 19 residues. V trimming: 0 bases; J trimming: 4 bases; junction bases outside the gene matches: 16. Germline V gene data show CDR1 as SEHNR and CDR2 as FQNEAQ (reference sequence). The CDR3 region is CASSLAPTNSLGGADTQYF. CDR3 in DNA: TGTGCCAGCAGCTTAGCCCCGACAAACTCACTAGGGGGCGCAGATACGCAGTATTTT.

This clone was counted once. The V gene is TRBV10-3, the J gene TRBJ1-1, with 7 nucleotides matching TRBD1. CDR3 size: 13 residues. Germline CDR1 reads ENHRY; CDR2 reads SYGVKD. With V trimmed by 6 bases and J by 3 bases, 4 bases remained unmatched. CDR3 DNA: TGTGCCATCAGACAGGGGCTGGACACTGAAGCTTTCTTT. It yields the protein CAIRQGLDTEAFF.

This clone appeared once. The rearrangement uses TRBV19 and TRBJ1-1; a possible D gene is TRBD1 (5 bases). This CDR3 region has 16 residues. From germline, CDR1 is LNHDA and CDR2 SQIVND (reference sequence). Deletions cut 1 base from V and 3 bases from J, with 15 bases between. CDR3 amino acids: CASSIAGRGRDTEAFF. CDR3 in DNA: TGTGCCAGTAGTATAGCGGGAAGGGGACGGGACACTGAAGCTTTCTTT.

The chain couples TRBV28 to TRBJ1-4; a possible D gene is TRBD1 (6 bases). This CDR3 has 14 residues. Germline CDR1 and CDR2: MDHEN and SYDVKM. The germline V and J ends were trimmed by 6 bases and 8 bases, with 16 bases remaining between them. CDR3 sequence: CASSLGGAEEKLFF. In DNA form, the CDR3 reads TGTGCCAGCAGCCTCGGGGGGGCTGAGGAAAAACTGTTTTTT.

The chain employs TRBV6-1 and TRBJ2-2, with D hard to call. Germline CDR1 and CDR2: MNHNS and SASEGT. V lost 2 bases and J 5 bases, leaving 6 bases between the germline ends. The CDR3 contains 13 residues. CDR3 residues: CASSETRTGELFF. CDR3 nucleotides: TGTGCCAGCAGTGAAACCAGGACCGGGGAGCTGTTTTTT.

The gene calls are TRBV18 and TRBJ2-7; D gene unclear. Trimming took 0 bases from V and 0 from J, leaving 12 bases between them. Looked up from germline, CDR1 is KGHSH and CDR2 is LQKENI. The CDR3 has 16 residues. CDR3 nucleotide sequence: TGTGCCAGCTCACCACCTTCGACAAGCCGCTCCTACGAGCAGTACTTC. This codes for CASSPPSTSRSYEQYF.

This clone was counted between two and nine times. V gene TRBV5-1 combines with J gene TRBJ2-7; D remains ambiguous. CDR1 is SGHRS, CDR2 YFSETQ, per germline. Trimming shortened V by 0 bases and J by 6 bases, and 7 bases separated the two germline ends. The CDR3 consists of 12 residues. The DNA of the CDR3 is TGCGCCAGCAGCTTGGGGTCCGTCGAGCAGTACTTC. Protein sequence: CASSLGSVEQYF.

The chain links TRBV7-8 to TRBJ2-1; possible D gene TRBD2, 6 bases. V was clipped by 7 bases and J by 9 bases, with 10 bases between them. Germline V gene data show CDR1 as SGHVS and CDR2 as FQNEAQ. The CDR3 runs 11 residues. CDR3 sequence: CASTNSGEQFF. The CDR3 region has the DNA TGTGCCAGCACTAATAGCGGTGAGCAGTTCTTC. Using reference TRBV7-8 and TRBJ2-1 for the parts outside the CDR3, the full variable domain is GAGVSQSPRYKVAKRGQDVALRCDPISGHVSLFWYQQALGQGPEFLTYFQNEAQLDKSGLPSDRFFAERPEGSVSTLKIQRTQQEDSAVYLCASTNSGEQFFGPGTRLTVL.

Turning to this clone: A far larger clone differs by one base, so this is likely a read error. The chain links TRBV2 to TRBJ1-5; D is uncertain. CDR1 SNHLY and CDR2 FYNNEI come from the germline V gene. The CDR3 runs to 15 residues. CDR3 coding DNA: TGTGTCAGCAGTGATGACGGACTTAGCAATCAGCCCCAGCATTTT. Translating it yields CVSSDDGLSNQPQHF.

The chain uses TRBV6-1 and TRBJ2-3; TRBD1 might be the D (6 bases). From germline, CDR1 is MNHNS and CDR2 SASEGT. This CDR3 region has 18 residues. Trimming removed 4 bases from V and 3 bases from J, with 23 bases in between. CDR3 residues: CASSALFSSGAWTDTQYF. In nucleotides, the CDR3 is TGTGCCAGCAGTGCGCTCTTTTCTTCAGGGGCTTGGACAGATACGCAGTATTTT.

The CDR3, as DNA: TGTGCCAGCAGCTTAGGCAGGGGTATAGATACGCAGTATTTT. Translating it yields CASSLGRGIDTQYF. The rearrangement links TRBV11-2 to TRBJ2-3; maybe TRBD1 (6 bases). In germline, CDR1 is SGHAT, CDR2 FQNNGV. This CDR3 has 14 amino acids. Trimming removed 1 base from V and 5 bases from J, with 10 bases in between. The variable domain in full, with the rest retrieved from reference TRBV11-2 and TRBJ2-3, is EAGVAQSPRYKIIEKRQSVAFWCNPISGHATLYWYQQILGQGPKLLIQFQNNGVVDDSQLPKDRFSAERLKGVDSTLKIQPAKLEDSAVYLCASSLGRGIDTQYFGPGTRLTVL.

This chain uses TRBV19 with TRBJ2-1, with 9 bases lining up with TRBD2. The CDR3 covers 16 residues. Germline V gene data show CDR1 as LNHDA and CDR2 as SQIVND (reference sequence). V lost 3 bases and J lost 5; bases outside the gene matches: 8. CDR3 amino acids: CASSIRGGRANNEQFF. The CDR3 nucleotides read TGTGCCAGTAGTATTCGCGGCGGGAGGGCCAACAATGAGCAGTTCTTC.

CDR3 loop: CASSYQGANDNEQFF. The DNA of the CDR3 is TGTGCCAGCAGTTACCAGGGGGCAAATGATAATGAGCAGTTCTTC. This chain links TRBV6-5 with TRBJ2-1, with 8 bases aligning to TRBD1. The junction had 7 bases not matched to a gene; V was cut back by 2 bases and J by 7 bases. The CDR3 length is 15 residues. Germline-derived CDR1 and CDR2 are MNHEY and SVGAGI.

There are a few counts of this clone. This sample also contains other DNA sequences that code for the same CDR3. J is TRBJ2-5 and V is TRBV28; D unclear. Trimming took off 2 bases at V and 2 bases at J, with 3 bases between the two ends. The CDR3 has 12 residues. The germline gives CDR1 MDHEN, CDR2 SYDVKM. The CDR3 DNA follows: TGTGCCAGCAGTTTAAGTCAAGAGACCCAGTACTTC. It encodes CASSLSQETQYF.

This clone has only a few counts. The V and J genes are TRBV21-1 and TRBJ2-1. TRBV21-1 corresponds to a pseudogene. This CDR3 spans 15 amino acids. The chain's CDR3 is CASSLKAPPSNEQFF. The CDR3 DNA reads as TGTGCCAGCAGCCTAAAGGCTCCCCCCTCCAATGAGCAGTTCTTC.

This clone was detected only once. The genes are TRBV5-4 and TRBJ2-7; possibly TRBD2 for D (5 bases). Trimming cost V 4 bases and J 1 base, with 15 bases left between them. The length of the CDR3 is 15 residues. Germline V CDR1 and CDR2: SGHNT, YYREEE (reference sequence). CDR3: CASSRRAGDSYEQYF. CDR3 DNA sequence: TGTGCCAGCAGCCGAAGGGCCGGGGATTCCTACGAGCAGTACTTC.

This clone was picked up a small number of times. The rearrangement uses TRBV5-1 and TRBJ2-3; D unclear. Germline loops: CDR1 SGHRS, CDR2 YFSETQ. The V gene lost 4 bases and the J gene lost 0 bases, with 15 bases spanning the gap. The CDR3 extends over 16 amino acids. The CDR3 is CASSLERGASTDTQYF. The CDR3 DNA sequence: TGCGCCAGCAGCCTAGAGCGAGGAGCTAGCACAGATACGCAGTATTTT.

CDR3 residues: CASSSAPSGRNTDTQYF. CDR3 nucleotide sequence: TGCGCCAGCAGCTCCGCCCCTAGCGGGAGGAACACAGATACGCAGTATTTT. The J gene is TRBJ2-3, the V gene TRBV4-1, with 11 nucleotides matching TRBD2. The CDR3 is 17 amino acids. From germline, CDR1 is MGHRA and CDR2 YSYEKL. V lost 5 bases to trimming and J lost 2 bases; unmatched junction nucleotides: 9.

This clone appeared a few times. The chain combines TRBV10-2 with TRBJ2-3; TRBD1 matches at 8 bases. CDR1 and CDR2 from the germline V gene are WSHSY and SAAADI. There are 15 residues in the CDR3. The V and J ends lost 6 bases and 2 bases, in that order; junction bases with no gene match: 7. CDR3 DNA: TGCGCCAGCAGAGCACGCCAGGGGGCCACAGATACGCAGTATTTT. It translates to CASRARQGATDTQYF.

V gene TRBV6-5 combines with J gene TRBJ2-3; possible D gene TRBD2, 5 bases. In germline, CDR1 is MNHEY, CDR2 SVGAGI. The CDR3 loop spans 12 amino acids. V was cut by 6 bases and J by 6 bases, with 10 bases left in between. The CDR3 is CASSPGGDTQYF. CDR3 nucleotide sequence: TGTGCCAGCAGCCCCGGCGGGGATACGCAGTATTTT.

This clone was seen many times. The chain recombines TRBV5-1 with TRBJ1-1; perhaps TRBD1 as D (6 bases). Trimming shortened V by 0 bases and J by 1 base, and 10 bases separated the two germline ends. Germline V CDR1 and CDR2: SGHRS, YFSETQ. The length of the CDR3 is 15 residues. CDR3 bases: TGCGCCAGCAGCTTGGACGGGGGGCGGAACACTGAAGCTTTCTTT. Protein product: CASSLDGGRNTEAFF.

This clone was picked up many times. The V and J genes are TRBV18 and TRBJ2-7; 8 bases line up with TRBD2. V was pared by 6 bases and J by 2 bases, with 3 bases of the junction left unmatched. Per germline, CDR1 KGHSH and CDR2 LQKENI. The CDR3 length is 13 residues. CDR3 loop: CASSERGPYEQYF. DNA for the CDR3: TGTGCCAGCTCCGAGCGGGGGCCCTACGAGCAGTACTTC.

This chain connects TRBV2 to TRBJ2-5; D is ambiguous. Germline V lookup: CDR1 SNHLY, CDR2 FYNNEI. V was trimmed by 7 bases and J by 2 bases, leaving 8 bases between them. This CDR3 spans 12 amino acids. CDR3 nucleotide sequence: TGTGCCAGCAAGGCGGAACAAGAGACCCAGTACTTC. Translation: CASKAEQETQYF.

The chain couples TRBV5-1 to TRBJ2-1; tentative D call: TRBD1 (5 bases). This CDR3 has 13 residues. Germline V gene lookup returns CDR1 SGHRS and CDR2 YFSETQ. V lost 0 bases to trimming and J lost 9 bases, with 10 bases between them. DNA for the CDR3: TGCGCCAGCAGCTTGGGACAGACCAGTGAGCAGTTCTTC. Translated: CASSLGQTSEQFF.

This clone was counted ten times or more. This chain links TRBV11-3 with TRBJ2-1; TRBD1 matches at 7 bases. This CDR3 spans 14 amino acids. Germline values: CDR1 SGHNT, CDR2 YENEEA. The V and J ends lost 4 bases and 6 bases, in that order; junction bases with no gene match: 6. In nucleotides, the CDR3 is TGTGCCAGCAGCTCTCAGGGGGACCTCAATGAGCAGTTCTTC. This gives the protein CASSSQGDLNEQFF.

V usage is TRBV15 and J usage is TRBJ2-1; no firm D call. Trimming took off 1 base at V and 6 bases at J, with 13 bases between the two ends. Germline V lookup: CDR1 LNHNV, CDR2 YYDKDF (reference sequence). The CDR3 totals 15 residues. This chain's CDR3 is CATSRARLDANEQFF. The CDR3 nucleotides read TGTGCCACCAGCAGAGCCCGGCTAGACGCCAATGAGCAGTTCTTC.